Each of the 30 T cell receptor beta chains below was sequenced from the same sample in a study of T cell responses to AZD1222 COVID-19 vaccine. Profiling relied on immunoSEQ multiplex PCR, and the TCRdb table lists in-frame clones only, not all of them. The repertoire holds roughly 180,000 clones, with 80% to 95% as singletons. This specimen was peripheral blood, taken 28 days after the second AZD1222 dose. These receptors were taken from an adult who received the AZD1222 COVID-19 vaccine.

This clone was recorded once. The J gene is TRBJ1-3, the V gene TRBV19, with D unclear. Germline lookup yields CDR1 LNHDA and CDR2 SQIVND (reference sequence). The CDR3 sequence is 15 residues long. V dropped 5 bases and J dropped 2 bases, with 13 bases sitting between them. In DNA form, the CDR3 reads TGTGCCAGTAGTTGGGCTAGGGCGGCTGGAAACACCATATATTTT. Its protein product is CASSWARAAGNTIYF. The full variable domain, its missing parts supplied by reference TRBV19 and TRBJ1-3, is DGGITQSPKYLFRKEGQNVTLSCEQNLNHDAMYWYRQDPGQGLRLIYYSQIVNDFQKGDIAEGYSVSREKKESFPLTVTSAQKNPTAFYLCASSWARAAGNTIYFGEGSWLTVV.

J is TRBJ2-2 and V is TRBV7-2, with 8 bases fitting TRBD1. V lost 2 bases and J lost 5; bases outside the gene matches: 1. The length of the CDR3 is 14 residues. Germline V lookup: CDR1 SGHTA, CDR2 FQGNSA. The CDR3 DNA follows: TGTGCCAGCAGCTTAAACAGGGGGACCGGGGAGCTGTTTTTT. Its translation: CASSLNRGTGELFF.

The chain has TRBV5-1 and TRBJ1-5, with 10 bases fitting TRBD1. The germline V gene has CDR1 SGHRS and CDR2 YFSETQ. There are 15 residues in the CDR3. V lost 4 bases, J lost 5 bases, and 6 bases stayed unmatched. For the CDR3, the DNA is TGCGCCAGCAGCCAGGGGACAGGGGAACATCAGCCCCAGCATTTT. Its translation: CASSQGTGEHQPQHF.

The chain links TRBV18 to TRBJ2-1, with D unresolved. Germline lookup yields CDR1 KGHSH and CDR2 LQKENI. Trimming shortened V by 2 bases and J by 0 bases, and 8 bases separated the two germline ends. The CDR3 extends over 15 amino acids. The CDR3 region is CASSPAQSSYNEQFF. In DNA form, the CDR3 reads TGTGCCAGCTCACCAGCTCAGAGCTCCTACAATGAGCAGTTCTTC.

The chain uses TRBV7-9 and TRBJ2-5; D not certain. The CDR3 consists of 14 residues. Germline lookup yields CDR1 SEHNR and CDR2 FQNEAQ (reference sequence). V gave up 3 bases and J gave up 5 bases, with 13 bases separating them. In DNA form, the CDR3 reads TGTGCCAGCAGCTTCTCGACCGCTTCTGAGACCCAGTACTTC. Its protein is CASSFSTASETQYF.

J is TRBJ2-5 and V is TRBV7-6; 9 bases are a match to TRBD1. The CDR3 length is 14 residues. Germline V lookup: CDR1 SGHVS, CDR2 FNYEAQ. V lost 5 bases to trimming and J lost 4 bases; unmatched junction nucleotides: 5. CDR3 nucleotide sequence: TGTGCCAGCAGCCCAGGGACAGGGCGAGAGACCCAGTACTTC. Amino acids: CASSPGTGRETQYF.

The V gene is TRBV4-2, the J gene TRBJ2-7; D gene uncertain. V lost 2 bases, J lost 3 bases, and 11 bases lay in between. Per germline, CDR1 LGHNA and CDR2 YNFKEQ. The CDR3 extends over 14 amino acids. The CDR3 region is CASSQQAQDYEQYF. CDR3 nucleotides: TGTGCCAGCAGCCAACAAGCACAAGACTACGAGCAGTACTTC.

The CDR3 here is CASSLAGVQETQYF. In nucleotides, the CDR3 is TGTGCCAGCAGCTTAGCGGGAGTTCAAGAGACCCAGTACTTC. The chain couples TRBV7-3 to TRBJ2-5, with TRBD2 matching 7 bases. Losses at the gene ends were 2 bases for V and 2 bases for J; bases not matched to a gene: 2. The germline V gene encodes CDR1 SGHTA and CDR2 FQGTGA. The CDR3 length is 14 residues.

This chain joins TRBV5-6 and TRBJ1-3; the D is unclear. V was clipped by 1 base and J by 0 bases, with 14 bases between them. CDR3 length: 17 amino acids. From germline, CDR1 is SGHDT and CDR2 YYEEEE. The CDR3 DNA is TGTGCCAGCAGCTTGTTTCTTGGAGAAGTCTCTGGAAACACCATATATTTT. Protein: CASSLFLGEVSGNTIYF. The variable domain in full, completed from reference TRBV5-6 and TRBJ1-3, reads DAGVTQSPTHLIKTRGQQVTLRCSPKSGHDTVSWYQQALGQGPQFIFQYYEEEERQRGNFPDRFSGHQFPNYSSELNVNALLLGDSALYLCASSLFLGEVSGNTIYFGEGSWLTVV.

The chain links TRBV6-6 to TRBJ1-1; D gene unclear. CDR1 is MNHNY, CDR2 SVGAGI, per germline (reference sequence). The CDR3 length is 14 residues. V was trimmed by 5 bases and J by 7 bases, leaving 17 bases between them. The CDR3 DNA reads as TGTGCCAGCAGTGGGGAGAGCCAAGGCTATGAAGCTTTCTTT. Its protein is CASSGESQGYEAFF.

The gene calls are TRBV20-1 and TRBJ2-1, with no clear D. V was shortened by 4 bases and J by 9 bases, with 10 bases between the two germline ends. The CDR3 length is 11 residues. From germline, CDR1 is DFQATT and CDR2 SNEGSKA (reference sequence). The CDR3: CSAKVWGEQFF. The CDR3 nucleotides read TGCAGTGCTAAAGTCTGGGGTGAGCAGTTCTTC.

This clone appeared a single time. The V call is TRBV4-1, the J call TRBJ2-3; TRBD2 agrees at 14 bases. J gave up 5 bases and V 0 bases, and 4 bases lay outside the gene matches. This CDR3 region has 17 residues. The germline CDR1 and CDR2 sequences are MGHRA and YSYEKL. The CDR3 sequence: CASSQDTGLAGVDTQYF. Here the CDR3 DNA reads TGCGCCAGCAGCCAAGATACGGGACTAGCGGGAGTAGATACGCAGTATTTT.

The V and J genes are TRBV5-1 and TRBJ1-2, with D unresolved. The V gene lost 4 bases and the J gene lost 6 bases, with 13 bases spanning the gap. Germline V gene data show CDR1 as SGHRS and CDR2 as YFSETQ. CDR3 length: 13 amino acids. The CDR3 DNA sequence: TGCGCCAGCAGCCGTTTTACGGGAGATGGCTACACCTTC. Residues: CASSRFTGDGYTF.

This chain connects TRBV6-5 to TRBJ1-1; no clear D gene. Trimming removed 1 base from V and 6 bases from J, with 9 bases in between. Germline V gene data show CDR1 as MNHEY and CDR2 as SVGAGI. CDR3 length: 13 amino acids. The CDR3 protein is CASSYLPLAEAFF. CDR3 coding DNA: TGTGCCAGCAGTTACTTACCTCTGGCTGAAGCTTTCTTT.

The chain combines TRBV7-2 with TRBJ1-1; D ambiguous. The CDR3 length is 13 residues. Germline assignment: CDR1 SGHTA and CDR2 FQGNSA. Trimming removed 0 bases at V and 2 bases at J, with 4 bases between. In DNA form, the CDR3 reads TGTGCCAGCAGCTTAGCGATTAACACTGAAGCTTTCTTT. It yields the protein CASSLAINTEAFF.

This chain links TRBV7-8 with TRBJ1-2; TRBD1 might be the D (6 bases). CDR3 length equals 17 residues. Germline assignment: CDR1 SGHVS and CDR2 FQNEAQ. Trimming left V 4 bases short and J 7 bases short, with 25 bases between. This chain's CDR3 is CASSSPGRGRAYGGYTF. CDR3 DNA: TGTGCCAGCAGCTCCCCGGGTAGGGGGAGAGCCTATGGTGGCTACACCTTC.

This clone was seen only once. This chain links TRBV3-1 (or the pseudogene TRBV3-2) with TRBJ2-2, with 12 positions matching TRBD2. The CDR3 is 16 residues long. CDR1 is LGHDT and CDR2 is YNNKEL in the germline V gene (reference sequence). Trimming took 4 bases from V and 4 from J; bases not matched to a gene: 4. CDR3 sequence: CASSPGLAGRTGELFF. The CDR3, as DNA: TGTGCCAGCAGCCCCGGACTAGCGGGACGCACCGGGGAGCTGTTTTTT.

The CDR3 here is CASSLGGAATDTQYF. In DNA, the CDR3 is TGTGCCAGCAGCTTAGGGGGGGCTGCTACAGATACGCAGTATTTT. This rearrangement joins TRBV7-9 to TRBJ2-3, with D possibly called TRBD1 or TRBD2 (6 bases each). The CDR3 consists of 15 residues. V lost 1 base and J lost 3, with 11 bases in between. In germline, CDR1 is SEHNR, CDR2 FQNEAQ (reference sequence).

The rearrangement uses TRBV6-2 or TRBV6-3 and TRBJ1-1, with D hard to call. The CDR3 extends over 14 amino acids. V was trimmed by 3 bases and J by 0 bases, leaving 8 bases between them. Germline values: CDR1 MNHEY, CDR2 SVGEGT. CDR3 nucleotide sequence: TGTGCCAGCAGTTATCTCGGGTTGAACACTGAAGCTTTCTTT. It specifies CASSYLGLNTEAFF.

The chain has TRBV28 and TRBJ2-1; the D gene is possibly TRBD1 (6 bases). Trimming cost V 4 bases and J 8 bases, with 12 bases left between them. This CDR3 is built from 13 residues. Germline V gene sequence: CDR1 MDHEN, CDR2 SYDVKM. The CDR3 loop reads CASSSHREYEQFF. The CDR3 DNA reads TGTGCCAGCAGTTCCCACAGGGAATATGAGCAGTTCTTC.

V usage is TRBV14 and J usage is TRBJ2-5; no reliable D call. V lost 10 bases, J lost 7 bases, and 16 bases lay in between. This CDR3 has 12 residues. Germline V gives CDR1 SGHDN, CDR2 FVKESK. The CDR3, as DNA: TGTGCCACCCACCGGGCCCCGAGGACCCAGTACTTC. Translated, it gives CATHRAPRTQYF.

This rearrangement joins TRBV18 to TRBJ2-7; 10 bases agree with TRBD1. Trimming at V came to 3 bases and at J to 6 bases, leaving 8 bases not matched to a gene. CDR1 is KGHSH and CDR2 is LQKENI in the germline V gene. The CDR3 sequence is 15 residues long. CDR3 sequence reads: CASSPRQGASGEQYF. The CDR3 bases are TGTGCCAGCTCACCTCGACAGGGGGCCTCAGGCGAGCAGTACTTC.

The chain has TRBV7-2 and TRBJ2-1; TRBD2 is a possible D gene (5 bases). The germline gives CDR1 SGHTA, CDR2 FQGNSA. CDR3 size: 16 residues. The V and J ends lost 3 bases and 5 bases respectively, with 17 bases between them. CDR3 DNA sequence: TGTGCCAGCAGCTTCATCGCGGGCCTGGAGAACAATGAGCAGTTCTTC. This encodes CASSFIAGLENNEQFF.

The chain recombines TRBV27 with TRBJ2-7; no clear D. V lost 5 bases, J lost 4 bases, and 18 bases lay in between. There are 15 residues in the CDR3. Germline V gene data show CDR1 as MNHEY and CDR2 as SMNVEV (reference sequence). The CDR3, as DNA: TGTGCCAGCAGTCCCTCCCCGAGCAGATATTACGAGCAGTACTTC. Translating gives CASSPSPSRYYEQYF.

This clone has only one observation. This sequence joins TRBV6-5 and TRBJ2-2; D might be TRBD1 or TRBD2, each matching 5 bases. Germline CDR1 MNHEY, CDR2 SVGAGI. Between the trimmed V and J ends, which lost 8 bases and 6 bases, there was a span of 19 bases. The CDR3 runs 15 residues. The CDR3 loop is CASRTRALGPGELFF. CDR3 nucleotides: TGTGCCAGCCGTACTAGAGCTCTGGGGCCCGGGGAGCTGTTTTTT.

In regard to this clone: Mismatch with germline at one junction end may stem from a read error. The chain links TRBV29-1 to TRBJ2-7; either TRBD1 or TRBD2 may supply D (6 bases each). CDR1 and CDR2 (germline): SQVTM, ANQGSEA. The CDR3 extends over 13 amino acids. The CDR3 nucleotides are TGCAGCGTCGAAGACAGGAGGGACTACGAGCAGTACTTC. Translating gives CSVEDRRDYEQYF.

The chain joins TRBV27 to TRBJ2-7; 9 bases agree with TRBD1. The V gene's germline CDR1 is MNHEY and CDR2 SMNVEV (reference sequence). The V segment lost 5 bases and the J segment 3 bases; nucleotides outside the gene matches: 5. The CDR3 consists of 14 residues. For the CDR3, the DNA is TGTGCCAGCAGTCCGGGACAGGGATTCTACGAGCAGTACTTC. It encodes CASSPGQGFYEQYF.

J is TRBJ2-5 and V is TRBV7-9; 9 positions agree with TRBD2. With V trimmed by 2 bases and J by 4 bases, 11 bases remained unmatched. Germline CDR1 reads SEHNR; CDR2 reads FQNEAQ (reference sequence). The CDR3 length is 17 residues. CDR3 nucleotide sequence: TGTGCCAGCAGCTTACCACGGTTAGCGGGAGTAGGAGAGACCCAGTACTTC. Its translation: CASSLPRLAGVGETQYF. Supplemented by reference TRBV7-9 and TRBJ2-5, the full variable domain reads DTGVSQNPRHKITKRGQNVTFRCDPISEHNRLYWYRQTLGQGPEFLTYFQNEAQLEKSRLLSDRFSAERPKGSFSTLEIQRTEQGDSAMYLCASSLPRLAGVGETQYFGPGTRLLVL.

This clone has a single count. The chain carries TRBV6-5 and TRBJ1-3; D is unclear. This CDR3 is 15 amino acids long. Trimming pared 1 base from V and 0 bases from J, leaving 7 bases between. From germline, CDR1 is MNHEY and CDR2 SVGAGI. Written as DNA, the CDR3 is TGTGCCAGCAGTTACTGGGGATCCTCTGGAAACACCATATATTTT. It codes for CASSYWGSSGNTIYF.

The chain employs TRBV19 and TRBJ1-4, with 9 bases lining up with TRBD1. Germline V gene lookup returns CDR1 LNHDA and CDR2 SQIVND (reference sequence). The CDR3 is 16 residues long. J lost 4 bases, V lost 6 bases, and 9 bases had no gene match. CDR3 in amino acids: CASRPGQGRINEKLFF. Here the CDR3 DNA reads TGTGCCAGTAGACCGGGACAGGGCAGGATTAATGAAAAACTGTTTTTT.